The 32 T cell receptor beta chains below were found in one sample sequenced in a study of blood T cell repertoires in COVID-19. The assay was immunoSEQ multiplex PCR, and TCRdb's table has in-frame clones only and misses some. The sample lists 130,000 or so clones, about 82% occurring once. Material for sequencing was peripheral blood. These receptors came from a man between 60 and 75 years old with active or convalescent COVID-19.

The table lists this clone with a count of one. V usage is TRBV7-2 and J usage is TRBJ1-2; D call uncertain. Germline CDR1 reads SGHTA; CDR2 reads FQGNSA. Trimming stripped 4 bases from V and 8 bases from J, with 11 bases between. This CDR3 comprises 12 residues. The CDR3 reads CASSSVGVGYTF. CDR3 DNA sequence: TGTGCCAGCAGCTCCGTCGGGGTGGGCTACACCTTC.

The V gene is TRBV9, the J gene TRBJ1-3; D is possibly TRBD1 (5 bases). The V gene's germline CDR1 is SGDLS and CDR2 YYNGEE. CDR3 length: 16 residues. V lost 8 bases and J lost 0, with 18 bases in between. The CDR3, as DNA: TGTGCCAGAGGCTCCGGAGACGGACACTCTGGAAACACCATATATTTT. Protein product: CARGSGDGHSGNTIYF.

The DNA for the CDR3 is TGTGCCAGCAGCTCCTTAGCGGGAGGTCCGACCTACGAGCAGTACTTC. It translates to CASSSLAGGPTYEQYF. The chain links TRBV5-4 to TRBJ2-7; 10 nucleotides match TRBD2. Germline V gene lookup returns CDR1 SGHNT and CDR2 YYREEE (reference sequence). Germline trimming cut 3 bases from V and 2 bases from J; bases unmatched to any gene: 8. CDR3 size: 16 residues. Supplemented by reference TRBV5-4 and TRBJ2-7, the full variable domain reads ETGVTQSPTHLIKTRGQQVTLRCSSQSGHNTVSWYQQALGQGPQFIFQYYREEENGRGNFPPRFSGLQFPNYSSELNVNALELDDSALYLCASSSLAGGPTYEQYFGPGTRLTVT.

V is TRBV28 and J is TRBJ2-7, with D perhaps TRBD2 (5 bases). V dropped 6 bases and J dropped 2 bases, with 14 bases sitting between them. Germline CDR1 MDHEN, CDR2 SYDVKM. The CDR3 contains 14 residues. The DNA of the CDR3 is TGTGCCAGCAGCGAAGGAGGTGGAACCTACGAGCAGTACTTC. Protein product: CASSEGGGTYEQYF.

The chain couples TRBV18 to TRBJ2-6; D is uncertain. The CDR3 spans 17 residues. V was clipped by 3 bases and J by 0 bases, with 12 bases between them. Germline V CDR1 and CDR2: KGHSH, LQKENI. The CDR3 DNA sequence: TGTGCCAGCTCACCCGTTATACCGAGCTCTGGGGCCAACGTCCTGACTTTC. It translates to CASSPVIPSSGANVLTF.

V is TRBV3-1 (or the pseudogene TRBV3-2) and J is TRBJ2-3; D perhaps matches TRBD2 (5 bases). V gave up 0 bases and J gave up 4 bases, with 8 bases separating them. The germline V gene has CDR1 LGHDT and CDR2 YNNKEL (reference sequence). This CDR3 has 14 residues. The CDR3 here is CASSQDTRSDTQYF. As DNA, the CDR3 is TGTGCCAGCAGCCAAGACACTAGATCAGATACGCAGTATTTT.

Ten or more counts support this clone. The V call is TRBV28, the J call TRBJ2-7; 8 bases are a match to TRBD2. J gave up 4 bases and V 4 bases, and 15 bases lay outside the gene matches. CDR3 length equals 17 residues. CDR1 MDHEN and CDR2 SYDVKM come from the germline V gene. CDR3 amino acids: CASSSSGGARWQYEQYF. Here the CDR3 DNA reads TGTGCCAGCAGTTCATCCGGGGGGGCCCGTTGGCAATACGAGCAGTACTTC. Based on the CDR3 plus reference TRBV28 and TRBJ2-7, the full variable domain is DVKVTQSSRYLVKRTGEKVFLECVQDMDHENMFWYRQDPGLGLRLIYFSYDVKMKEKGDIPEGYSVSREKKERFSLILESASTNQTSMYLCASSSSGGARWQYEQYFGPGTRLTVT.

This clone was detected only a few times. The V and J genes are TRBV6-5 and TRBJ2-7; D gene unclear. CDR1 MNHEY and CDR2 SVGAGI come from the germline V gene. The V and J ends lost 0 bases and 5 bases respectively, with 11 bases between them. This CDR3 is 14 amino acids long. The CDR3 reads CASSYSVFSDEQYF. DNA for the CDR3: TGTGCCAGCAGTTACTCCGTCTTTTCGGACGAGCAGTACTTC.

V gene TRBV6-6 combines with J gene TRBJ2-1, with unresolved D. V shed 0 bases and J shed 0 bases, with 9 bases lying between them. In germline, CDR1 is MNHNY, CDR2 SVGAGI (reference sequence). CDR3 length equals 16 residues. DNA of the CDR3: TGTGCCAGCAGTTACTCGGAGATGAGCTCCTACAATGAGCAGTTCTTC. Translated, it gives CASSYSEMSSYNEQFF.

The V gene is TRBV28, the J gene TRBJ2-7; tentatively, D is TRBD2 (5 bases). CDR1 MDHEN and CDR2 SYDVKM come from the germline V gene. V was cut by 6 bases and J by 6 bases, with 12 bases left in between. The CDR3 runs to 12 residues. CDR3 bases: TGTGCCAGCAGCACAACGGGAACCGAGCAGTACTTC. Protein product: CASSTTGTEQYF.

CDR3 bases: TGTGCCAGCAGTCTGGCGGGTAGTGAAAAACTGTTTTTT. Protein: CASSLAGSEKLFF. This rearrangement joins TRBV12-3 or TRBV12-4 to TRBJ1-4; no definite D call. Trimming removed 5 bases from V and 7 bases from J, with 11 bases in between. CDR3 length equals 13 residues.

This chain joins TRBV5-5 and TRBJ2-2; D perhaps matches TRBD1 (6 bases). Per germline, CDR1 SGHKS and CDR2 YYEKEE (reference sequence). The length of the CDR3 is 16 residues. V lost 0 bases and J 5 bases, leaving 14 bases between the germline ends. CDR3 in amino acids: CASSLVRGDGTGELFF. For the CDR3, the DNA is TGTGCCAGCAGCTTGGTCAGGGGCGACGGGACCGGGGAGCTGTTTTTT.

The chain joins TRBV7-9 to TRBJ2-1, with a weak D call TRBD2 (5 bases). Germline CDR1 reads SEHNR; CDR2 reads FQNEAQ (reference sequence). CDR3 size: 15 residues. Trimming cost V 5 bases and J 3 bases, with 14 bases left between them. The CDR3 protein is CASSRPSGIYNEQFF. CDR3 nucleotide sequence: TGTGCCAGCAGCCGGCCAAGCGGAATCTACAATGAGCAGTTCTTC.

The chain couples TRBV24-1 to TRBJ2-3; 7 bases match TRBD1. The CDR3 length is 17 residues. Germline CDR1 reads KGHDR; CDR2 reads SFDVKD. Germline trimming cut 0 bases from V and 4 bases from J; bases unmatched to any gene: 9. Here the CDR3 reads CATSDLPSGQKADTQYF. The DNA for the CDR3 is TGTGCCACCAGTGATTTGCCCTCGGGACAGAAGGCAGATACGCAGTATTTT.

This rearrangement joins TRBV28 to TRBJ1-2; 8 nucleotides line up with TRBD1. CDR1 MDHEN and CDR2 SYDVKM come from the germline V gene. This CDR3 is built from 14 residues. Germline trimming cut 3 bases from V and 5 bases from J; bases unmatched to any gene: 5. CDR3 bases: TGTGCCAGCAGTTTGACAGGGGACTCTTATGGCTACACCTTC. This translates into CASSLTGDSYGYTF.

The V gene is TRBV28, the J gene TRBJ2-3; TRBD1 is a possible D gene (5 bases). With 7 bases removed from V and 9 bases from J, the gap between germline ends came to 17 bases. This CDR3 has 13 amino acids. Per germline, CDR1 MDHEN and CDR2 SYDVKM. The CDR3 nucleotides are TGTGCCAGCACCAATCCGACAGAAAGCACGCAGTATTTT. It codes for CASTNPTESTQYF.

This chain links TRBV7-2 with TRBJ1-1, with TRBD1 matching 8 bases. The ends lost 5 bases at V and 4 bases at J; junction bases unmatched: 3. This CDR3 has 13 amino acids. The germline gives CDR1 SGHTA, CDR2 FQGNSA. The CDR3 here is CASSAGGGTEAFF. CDR3 bases: TGTGCCAGCAGCGCAGGGGGCGGCACTGAAGCTTTCTTT.

CDR3 region: CASRQGIRTDTQYF. CDR3 bases: TGTGCCAGCCGACAGGGGATTCGCACAGATACGCAGTATTTT. This chain uses TRBV6-1 with TRBJ2-3; 8 bases are shared with TRBD1. The junction had 5 bases not matched to a gene; V was cut back by 8 bases and J by 1 base. The CDR3 runs 14 residues. Germline loops: CDR1 MNHNS, CDR2 SASEGT.

This rearrangement joins TRBV7-2 to TRBJ2-1, with D perhaps TRBD2 (5 bases). This CDR3 comprises 14 residues. Trimming removed 2 bases from V and 3 bases from J, with 8 bases in between. CDR1 and CDR2 from the germline V gene are SGHTA and FQGNSA. CDR3 sequence: CASSLKRYYNEQFF. The CDR3 region has the DNA TGTGCCAGCAGCTTAAAGCGGTACTACAATGAGCAGTTCTTC.

The chain is built from TRBV10-3 and TRBJ2-1; D perhaps matches TRBD2 (5 bases). In germline, CDR1 is ENHRY, CDR2 SYGVKD. Trimming pared 4 bases from V and 5 bases from J, leaving 21 bases between. The CDR3 sequence is 17 residues long. CDR3 coding DNA: TGTGCCATCAGTGGAATCCGAGGTGGACTCCATAACAATGAGCAGTTCTTC. It encodes CAISGIRGGLHNNEQFF.

V is TRBV24-1 and J is TRBJ2-1; D not resolved. Trimming left V 4 bases short and J 7 bases short, with 10 bases between. Germline-derived CDR1 and CDR2 are KGHDR and SFDVKD. This CDR3 is built from 13 residues. CDR3 sequence: CATSEPPGNEQFF. In DNA form, the CDR3 reads TGTGCCACCAGTGAGCCCCCCGGGAATGAGCAGTTCTTC.

This sequence joins TRBV19 and TRBJ2-5; 7 bases are a match to TRBD1. This CDR3 comprises 14 residues. Germline V gives CDR1 LNHDA, CDR2 SQIVND (reference sequence). V was clipped by 7 bases and J by 1 base; unmatched bases: 6. CDR3 sequence (DNA): TGTGCCAGTAATGCAGGGACAGTCCAAGAGACCCAGTACTTC. It encodes CASNAGTVQETQYF.

This clone was detected once. The CDR3 DNA follows: TGTGCCAGCACCGACAGGGGGAGCAATCAGCCCCAGCATTTT. Translated, it gives CASTDRGSNQPQHF. The gene calls are TRBV6-5 and TRBJ1-5; 9 bases match TRBD1. J was trimmed by 1 base and V by 7 bases; bases with no gene match: 2. The CDR3 has 14 amino acids. Germline V gene sequence: CDR1 MNHEY, CDR2 SVGAGI.

The CDR3 DNA reads TGTGCCAGCTCACCACAAGGGACAGGAGCCTACGAGCAGTACTTC. Its translation: CASSPQGTGAYEQYF. The genes are TRBV18 and TRBJ2-7; 8 bases are shared with TRBD1. J lost 2 bases, V lost 1 base, and 4 bases had no gene match. Germline-derived CDR1 and CDR2 are KGHSH and LQKENI. This CDR3 region has 15 residues.

This chain uses TRBV6-5 with TRBJ2-2; the match to TRBD2 covers 7 bases. Germline trimming cut 6 bases from V and 3 bases from J; bases unmatched to any gene: 7. Looked up from germline, CDR1 is MNHEY and CDR2 is SVGAGI. The CDR3 consists of 15 residues. The chain's CDR3 is CASSSAREYTGELFF. The CDR3 region has the DNA TGTGCCAGCAGCTCCGCGCGGGAGTACACCGGGGAGCTGTTTTTT.

The CDR3 loop is CASSTRTLNTGELFF. The CDR3 DNA reads as TGTGCCAGCAGCACGCGGACTCTGAACACCGGGGAGCTGTTTTTT. The chain links TRBV7-9 to TRBJ2-2; TRBD2 might be the D (5 bases). V lost 5 bases and J lost 1, with 11 bases in between. Germline-derived CDR1 and CDR2 are SEHNR and FQNEAQ (reference sequence). CDR3 length equals 15 residues.

This sequence joins TRBV3-1 (or the pseudogene TRBV3-2) and TRBJ2-7; the D is unclear. There are 16 residues in the CDR3. Per germline, CDR1 LGHDT and CDR2 YNNKEL (reference sequence). Trimming took 1 base from V and 2 from J, leaving 15 bases between them. The DNA of the CDR3 is TGTGCCAGCAGCCAAGGGCTAACGCGGTCAGCCTACGAGCAGTACTTC. It codes for CASSQGLTRSAYEQYF.

The chain combines TRBV7-3 with TRBJ2-2, with 10 bases that match TRBD1. The germline V gene encodes CDR1 SGHTA and CDR2 FQGTGA. The junction had 7 bases not matched to a gene; V was cut back by 5 bases and J by 4 bases. CDR3 length equals 16 residues. The CDR3 DNA follows: TGTGCCAGCAGCCCAACTTGGACAGGGGGCACCGGGGAGCTGTTTTTT. It yields the protein CASSPTWTGGTGELFF.

This chain connects TRBV6-5 to TRBJ1-3; D not resolved. Deletions cut 7 bases from V and 1 base from J, with 5 bases between. Germline V lookup: CDR1 MNHEY, CDR2 SVGAGI. The CDR3 is 12 amino acids. The CDR3 DNA follows: TGTGCCAGCACCAGTTCTGGAAACACCATATATTTT. Protein product: CASTSSGNTIYF.

The chain links TRBV9 to TRBJ2-5, with 11 bases identical to TRBD1. The J segment lost 5 bases and the V segment lost 3 bases, leaving 6 bases of the junction unmatched. The germline V gene encodes CDR1 SGDLS and CDR2 YYNGEE. CDR3 length: 15 residues. The CDR3 DNA reads TGTGCCAGCAGCGCTAGGACAGGGGGCAGTGAGACCCAGTACTTC. It specifies CASSARTGGSETQYF.

The chain couples TRBV5-8 to TRBJ1-3, with a tentative D call TRBD1 (5 bases). Trimming took off 1 base at V and 0 bases at J, with 20 bases between the two ends. Germline CDR1 is SGHTS and CDR2 is YDEGEE. The CDR3 loop spans 19 amino acids. The CDR3 protein is CASSLIQGWLRSSGNTIYF. The CDR3 DNA reads TGTGCCAGCAGCTTGATCCAGGGCTGGTTGAGGAGCTCTGGAAACACCATATATTTT.

This chain links TRBV28 with TRBJ1-2, with D maybe TRBD1 (5 bases). The CDR3 has 13 amino acids. Germline V gene lookup returns CDR1 MDHEN and CDR2 SYDVKM. V dropped 8 bases and J dropped 7 bases, with 17 bases sitting between them. CDR3: CASGRGTAPGYTF. CDR3 sequence (DNA): TGTGCCAGCGGCCGCGGGACGGCCCCTGGCTACACCTTC.